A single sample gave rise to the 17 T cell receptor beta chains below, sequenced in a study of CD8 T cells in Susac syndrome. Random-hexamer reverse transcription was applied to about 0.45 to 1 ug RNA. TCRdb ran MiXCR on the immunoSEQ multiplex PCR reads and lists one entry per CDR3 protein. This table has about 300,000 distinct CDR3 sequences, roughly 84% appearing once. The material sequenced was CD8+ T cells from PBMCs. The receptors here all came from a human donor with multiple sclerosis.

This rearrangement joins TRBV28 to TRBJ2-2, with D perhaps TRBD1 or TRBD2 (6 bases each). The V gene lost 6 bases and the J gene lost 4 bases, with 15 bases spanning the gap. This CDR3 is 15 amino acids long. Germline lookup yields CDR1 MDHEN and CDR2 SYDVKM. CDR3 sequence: CASRPPSGATGELFF. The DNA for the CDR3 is TGTGCCAGCAGACCTCCCTCGGGGGCCACCGGGGAGCTGTTTTTT. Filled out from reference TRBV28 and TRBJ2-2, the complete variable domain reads DVKVTQSSRYLVKRTGEKVFLECVQDMDHENMFWYRQDPGLGLRLIYFSYDVKMKEKGDIPEGYSVSREKKERFSLILESASTNQTSMYLCASRPPSGATGELFFGEGSRLTVL.

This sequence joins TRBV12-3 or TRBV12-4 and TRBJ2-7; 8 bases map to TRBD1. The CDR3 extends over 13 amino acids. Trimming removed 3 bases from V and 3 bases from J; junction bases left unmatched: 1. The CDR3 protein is CASSFDRGYEQYF. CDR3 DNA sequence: TGTGCCAGCAGTTTCGACAGGGGCTACGAGCAGTACTTC.

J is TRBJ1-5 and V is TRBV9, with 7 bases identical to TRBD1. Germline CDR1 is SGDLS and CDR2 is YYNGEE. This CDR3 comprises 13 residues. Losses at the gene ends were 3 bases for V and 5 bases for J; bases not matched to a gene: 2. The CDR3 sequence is CASSGTGDQPQHF. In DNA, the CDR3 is TGTGCCAGCAGCGGAACAGGGGATCAGCCCCAGCATTTT.

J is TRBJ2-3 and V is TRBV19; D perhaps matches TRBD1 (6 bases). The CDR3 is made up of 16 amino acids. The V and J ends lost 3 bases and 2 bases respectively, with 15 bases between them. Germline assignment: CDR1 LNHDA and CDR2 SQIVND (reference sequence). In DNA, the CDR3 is TGTGCCAGTAGTATGCCACAGGGATGGCCCACAGATACGCAGTATTTT. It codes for CASSMPQGWPTDTQYF.

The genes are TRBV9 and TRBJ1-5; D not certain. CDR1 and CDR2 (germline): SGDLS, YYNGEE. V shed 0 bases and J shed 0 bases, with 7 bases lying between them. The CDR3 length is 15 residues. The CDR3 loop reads CASSVGQSSNQPQHF. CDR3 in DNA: TGTGCCAGCAGCGTAGGGCAGTCTAGCAATCAGCCCCAGCATTTT. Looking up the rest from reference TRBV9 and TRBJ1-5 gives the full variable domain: DSGVTQTPKHLITATGQRVTLRCSPRSGDLSVYWYQQSLDQGLQFLIQYYNGEERAKGNILERFSAQQFPDLHSELNLSSLELGDSALYFCASSVGQSSNQPQHFGDGTRLSIL.

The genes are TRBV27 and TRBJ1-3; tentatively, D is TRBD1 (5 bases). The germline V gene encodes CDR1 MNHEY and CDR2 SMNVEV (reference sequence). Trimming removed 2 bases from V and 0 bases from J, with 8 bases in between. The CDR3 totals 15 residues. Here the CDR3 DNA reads TGTGCCAGCAGTTTAGGACAAACCTCTGGAAACACCATATATTTT. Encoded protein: CASSLGQTSGNTIYF.

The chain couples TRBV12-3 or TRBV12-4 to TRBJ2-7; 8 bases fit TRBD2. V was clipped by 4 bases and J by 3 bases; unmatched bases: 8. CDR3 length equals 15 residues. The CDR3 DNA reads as TGTGCCAGCAGTTGGGGGTTAGCGGGAAGCTACGAGCAGTACTTC. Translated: CASSWGLAGSYEQYF.

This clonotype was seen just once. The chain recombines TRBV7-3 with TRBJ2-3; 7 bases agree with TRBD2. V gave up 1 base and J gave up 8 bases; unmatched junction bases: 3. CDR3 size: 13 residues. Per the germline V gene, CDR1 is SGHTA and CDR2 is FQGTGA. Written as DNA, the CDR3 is TGTGCCAGCAGCTTAAGCCCGGGGGGTACGCAGTATTTT. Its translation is CASSLSPGGTQYF.

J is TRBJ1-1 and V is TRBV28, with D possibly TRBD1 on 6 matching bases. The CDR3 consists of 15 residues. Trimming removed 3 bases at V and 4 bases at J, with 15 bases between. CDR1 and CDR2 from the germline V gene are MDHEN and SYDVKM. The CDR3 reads CASSLRGDIATEAFF. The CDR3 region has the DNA TGTGCCAGCAGTTTGAGGGGGGATATAGCCACTGAAGCTTTCTTT.

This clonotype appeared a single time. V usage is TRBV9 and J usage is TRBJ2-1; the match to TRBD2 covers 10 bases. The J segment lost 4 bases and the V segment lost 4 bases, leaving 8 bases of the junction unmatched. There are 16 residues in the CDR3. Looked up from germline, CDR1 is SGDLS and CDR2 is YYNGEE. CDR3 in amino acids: CASSHRTSGLYNEQFF. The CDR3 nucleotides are TGTGCCAGCAGCCATCGGACTAGCGGTCTTTACAATGAGCAGTTCTTC.

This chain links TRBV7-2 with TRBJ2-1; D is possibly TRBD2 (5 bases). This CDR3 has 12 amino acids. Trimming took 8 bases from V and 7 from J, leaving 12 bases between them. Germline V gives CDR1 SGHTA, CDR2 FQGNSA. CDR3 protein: CASGTRFNEQFF. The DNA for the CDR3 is TGTGCCAGCGGCACTAGGTTTAATGAGCAGTTCTTC.

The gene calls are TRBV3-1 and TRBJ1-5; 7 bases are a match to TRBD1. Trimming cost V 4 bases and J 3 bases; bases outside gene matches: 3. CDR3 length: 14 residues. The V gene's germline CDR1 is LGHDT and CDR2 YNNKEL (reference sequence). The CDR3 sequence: CASSRDRDNQPQHF. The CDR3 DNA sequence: TGTGCCAGCAGCCGGGACAGAGACAATCAGCCCCAGCATTTT. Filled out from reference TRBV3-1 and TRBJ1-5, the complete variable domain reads DTAVSQTPKYLVTQMGNDKSIKCEQNLGHDTMYWYKQDSKKFLKIMFSYNNKELIINETVPNRFSPKSPDKAHLNLHINSLELGDSAVYFCASSRDRDNQPQHFGDGTRLSIL.

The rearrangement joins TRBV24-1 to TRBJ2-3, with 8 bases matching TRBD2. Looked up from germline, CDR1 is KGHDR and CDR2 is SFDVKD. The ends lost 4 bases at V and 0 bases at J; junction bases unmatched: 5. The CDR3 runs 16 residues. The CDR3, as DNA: TGTGCCACCAGTGACTTTAGCGGGACTAGCACAGATACGCAGTATTTT. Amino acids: CATSDFSGTSTDTQYF.

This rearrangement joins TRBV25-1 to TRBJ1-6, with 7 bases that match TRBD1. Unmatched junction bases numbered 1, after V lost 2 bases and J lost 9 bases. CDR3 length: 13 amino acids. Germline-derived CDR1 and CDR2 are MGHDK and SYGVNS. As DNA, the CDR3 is TGTGCCAGCAGTGAAAGGGGGCTTTCACCCCTCCACTTT. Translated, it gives CASSERGLSPLHF.

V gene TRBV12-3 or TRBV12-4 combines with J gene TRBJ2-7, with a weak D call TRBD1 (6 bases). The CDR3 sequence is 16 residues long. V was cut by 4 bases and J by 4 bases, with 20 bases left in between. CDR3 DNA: TGTGCCAGCAGTTATCCCCCCGGGACACCTTTTTACGAGCAGTACTTC. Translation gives CASSYPPGTPFYEQYF.

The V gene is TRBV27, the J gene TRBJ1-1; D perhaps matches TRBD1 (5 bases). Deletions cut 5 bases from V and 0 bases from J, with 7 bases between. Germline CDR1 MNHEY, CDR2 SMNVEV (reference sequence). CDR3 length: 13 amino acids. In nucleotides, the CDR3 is TGTGCCAGCAGTATACAGGTGAACACTGAAGCTTTCTTT. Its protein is CASSIQVNTEAFF.

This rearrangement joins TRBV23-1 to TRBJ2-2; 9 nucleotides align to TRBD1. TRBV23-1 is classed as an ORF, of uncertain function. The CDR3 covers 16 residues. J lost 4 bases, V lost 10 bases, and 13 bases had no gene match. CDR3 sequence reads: CATRNRDRVGTGELFF. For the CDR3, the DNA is TGCGCCACCCGAAACCGGGACAGGGTTGGCACCGGGGAGCTGTTTTTT.